One and the same sample provided the 6 T cell receptor beta chains below, sequenced in a study of CD8 T cells in Susac syndrome. It was with random hexamers that roughly 0.45 to 1 ug RNA was reverse transcribed. TCRdb fed the immunoSEQ multiplex PCR reads into MiXCR, producing one record per CDR3 protein. The sample shows about 140,000 distinct CDR3 sequences, 95% of them seen only once. The sample comprised CD4+ T cells from PBMCs. These receptors came from a human donor with Susac syndrome.

The chain carries TRBV19 and TRBJ1-2; a weak D match, TRBD1 (5 bases). CDR1 is LNHDA and CDR2 is SQIVND in the germline V gene (reference sequence). Trimming left V 5 bases short and J 9 bases short, with 31 bases between. The CDR3 consists of 18 residues. Here the CDR3 DNA reads TGTGCCAGTAGTCCAACGGGTTTGGGGCAGAATTTACCGGGGAGCTACACCTTC. Protein: CASSPTGLGQNLPGSYTF.

This chain joins TRBV2 and TRBJ1-2; D remains unclear. From germline, CDR1 is SNHLY and CDR2 FYNNEI. V dropped 4 bases and J dropped 5 bases, with 11 bases sitting between them. CDR3 length: 13 residues. CDR3 bases: TGTGCCAGCAGTGTGGCGAACGTATATGGCTACACCTTC. Residues: CASSVANVYGYTF.

V and J are TRBV7-8 and TRBJ2-2; D assignment may be TRBD1 or TRBD2 (5 bases each). The CDR3 spans 16 residues. The V gene's germline CDR1 is SGHVS and CDR2 FQNEAQ. V dropped 5 bases and J dropped 6 bases, with 19 bases sitting between them. This CDR3 reads CASSPWDVLMAGELFF. The CDR3 bases are TGTGCCAGCAGCCCGTGGGACGTCCTCATGGCCGGGGAGCTGTTTTTT.

The chain couples TRBV12-3 or TRBV12-4 to TRBJ1-2; D uncertain. The ends were cut back, 7 bases at V and 5 bases at J, with 8 bases in the middle. The CDR3 totals 11 residues. CDR3 in amino acids: CASTYGYGYTF. As DNA, the CDR3 is TGTGCCAGCACCTACGGATATGGCTACACCTTC.

The chain links TRBV20-1 to TRBJ2-3; the D is unclear. The CDR3 sequence is 12 residues long. CDR1 is DFQATT, CDR2 SNEGSKA, per germline (reference sequence). The germline V and J ends were trimmed by 3 bases and 2 bases, with 6 bases remaining between them. CDR3 coding DNA: TGCAGTGCTAGGGCAGACACAGATACGCAGTATTTT. Its protein is CSARADTDTQYF.

The chain uses TRBV19 and TRBJ2-5; a possible D gene is TRBD2 (6 bases). Germline V gene lookup returns CDR1 LNHDA and CDR2 SQIVND (reference sequence). The CDR3 is 12 residues long. V lost 9 bases to trimming and J lost 5 bases, with 13 bases between them. The CDR3 loop reads CASLGSGETQYF. CDR3 DNA sequence: TGTGCCAGCCTGGGCAGCGGGGAGACCCAGTACTTC.